This T cell receptor beta chain was found in a study of blood T cell repertoires in COVID-19. The germline V gene encodes CDR1 MNHEY and CDR2 SMNVEV (reference sequence). Unmatched junction bases numbered 2, after V lost 7 bases and J lost 2 bases. The CDR3 contains 13 residues. This clone has a handful of counts. TCRdb's copy holds only in-frame clones and misses some; the assay was immunoSEQ multiplex PCR. This table holds roughly 120,000 clones, roughly 87% found once. Specimen: peripheral blood. This clonotype originated in a human donor in a cohort sampled during active COVID-19. This sequence joins TRBV27 and TRBJ2-7, with 10 nucleotides matching TRBD1. CDR3 in DNA: TGTGCCAGCACCGGGACAGGGGCCTACGAGCAGTACTTC. This sequence encodes CASTGTGAYEQYF.